This T cell receptor beta chain was found in a study of blood T cell repertoires in COVID-19. Turning to the study itself: Some COVID-19 samples were acute and others convalescent; all came from the United States, Italy and Spain. Nucleic acid was either cDNA or gDNA, and it came from T cells, B-cell-depleted T cells, or PBMCs.

The CDR3 runs to 14 residues. V dropped 3 bases and J dropped 4; count of bases not matched to a gene: 3. Germline V lookup: CDR1 ENHRY, CDR2 SYGVKD. Authors' data handling: Amplification of reference gene primers was used by the study to estimate nucleated cell counts. Produced via immunoSEQ multiplex PCR; TCRdb's table is partial and in-frame only. V, J and clone size are those of that table, while D and trimming were read from the DNA. The table includes approximately 200,000 clones, 85% to 90% detected once. The chain has TRBV10-3 and TRBJ1-5; 7 positions agree with TRBD1. The sequence was obtained from a woman aged 30 to 39 with active or convalescent COVID-19. Sequenced input: peripheral blood. The DNA for the CDR3 is TGTGCCATCAGTGACCTCAGGGGGAATCAGCCCCAGCATTTT. Translated, it gives CAISDLRGNQPQHF.